This TCR beta chain was captured in a study of shared T cell receptors in the human thymus. This clone was observed a single time. The trim removed 4 bases at V and 6 bases at J, leaving 10 bases unmatched. The length of the CDR3 is 16 residues. Per germline, CDR1 SGHDN and CDR2 FVKESK. The data were produced by immunoSEQ multiplex PCR, yet TCRdb's version contains in-frame clones alone and is incomplete. The sample yields hundreds of thousands of clones, 70% to 90% seen once. The sample was also linked to a second study, of human thymus T cells.

The TCR was taken from a boy in the first two years of life with a congenital heart defect. The sequenced sample consisted of thymocytes. This chain uses TRBV14 with TRBJ2-3, with 10 bases identical to TRBD1. CDR3 loop: CASSLRQGATQDTQYF. For the CDR3, the DNA is TGTGCCAGCAGCCTTCGACAGGGGGCGACCCAGGATACGCAGTATTTT.